This T cell receptor beta chain was sequenced in a study of blood T cell repertoires in COVID-19. Study in general: Whether acute or convalescent, the COVID-19 samples came from the United States, Italy and Spain.

Germline CDR1 ENHRY, CDR2 SYGVKD. V was pared by 0 bases and J by 5 bases, with 13 bases between. The CDR3 spans 16 residues. Profiled with immunoSEQ multiplex PCR; TCRdb holds only in-frame clones, not every one. This table has some 44,000 clones, 92% appearing once. Sample: peripheral blood. The TCR comes from a man in his fifties with active COVID-19. The genes are TRBV10-3 and TRBJ2-2; D is perhaps TRBD1 (7 bases). This CDR3 is CAISESTPGGTGELFF. CDR3 DNA: TGTGCCATCAGTGAGTCGACTCCAGGGGGGACCGGGGAGCTGTTTTTT.